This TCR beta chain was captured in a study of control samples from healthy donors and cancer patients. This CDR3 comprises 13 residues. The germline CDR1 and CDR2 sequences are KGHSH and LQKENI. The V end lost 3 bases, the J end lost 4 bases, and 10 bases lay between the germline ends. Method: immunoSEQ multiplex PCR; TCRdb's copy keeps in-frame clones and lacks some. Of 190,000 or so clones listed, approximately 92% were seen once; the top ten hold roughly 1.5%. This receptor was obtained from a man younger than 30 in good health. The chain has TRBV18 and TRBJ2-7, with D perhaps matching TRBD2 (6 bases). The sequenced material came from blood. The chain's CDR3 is CASSPGLQYEQYF. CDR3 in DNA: TGTGCCAGCTCACCGGGACTCCAATACGAGCAGTACTTC.